A selection of T cell receptor beta chains follows, all from one sample in a study of monozygotic twins with inflammatory bowel disease. TCRdb reanalyzed the 5' RACE reads, giving one entry per CDR3 protein sequence and no DNA. Its table lists some 330,000 distinct CDR3 sequences. Sequencing was carried out using blood. Source of these receptors: a human donor with ulcerative colitis or Crohn's disease, or a healthy co-twin of an affected twin (not recorded which). The CDR3 runs from the conserved cysteine through the conserved F or W.

TRBV7-2,TRBJ2-7,CASSSTVLAGGNLEQYF
TRBV12-3/TRBV12-4,TRBJ1-4,CASSLSTGVNEKLFF
TRBV6-2/TRBV6-3,TRBJ1-1,CASSVTGTGAAFF
TRBV3-1,TRBJ1-5,CASSPGQRLRPQHF
TRBV11-2,TRBJ2-1,CASSPRLAGVAVGNEQFF
TRBV20-1,TRBJ2-7,CSAILAVSHYEQYF
TRBV15,TRBJ2-1,CATSRVKVGEQFF
TRBV6-5,TRBJ2-7,CASSYSGTGVPYEQYF
TRBV12-3/TRBV12-4,TRBJ2-1,CASRGTSSYNEQFF
TRBV13,TRBJ2-7,CASSLETGTSNEQYF
TRBV25-1,TRBJ1-5,CASSRGSNQPQHF
TRBV4-3,TRBJ2-2,CASSQASGGVANTGELFF
TRBV7-2,TRBJ2-7,CASSLDAGAVYEQYF
TRBV29-1,TRBJ2-3,CSLVRGEATQYF
TRBV12-3/TRBV12-4,TRBJ2-1,CASSPRDLPQFF
TRBV28,TRBJ2-2,CASSLWLAGSSNTGQLFF
TRBV30,TRBJ1-2,CAWSEDSGNYGYTF
TRBV20-1,TRBJ1-4,CSAVDGQGGANEKLLF
TRBV6-5,TRBJ2-7,CASSKGQMRVTYEQYF
TRBV7-2,TRBJ2-7,CASSLDRNPNYEQYF
TRBV5-1,TRBJ2-2,CASSLDASLNTGELFF
TRBV6-5,TRBJ1-1,CASSKGSTEAFF
TRBV20-1,TRBJ2-1,CSARFPSGEQFF
TRBV20-1,TRBJ1-2,CSATGQTNNYGYTF
TRBV5-6,TRBJ1-4,CASSLPGQGLEKLFF